Detailed here is one TCR beta chain. The antigen is not known. The authors reverse transcribed roughly 0.5 to 1 ug RNA with random hexamers. TCRdb re-derived calls from the immunoSEQ multiplex PCR reads in MiXCR, one entry per CDR3 protein. The table includes some 200,000 distinct CDR3 sequences, roughly 96% detected once. The sample is drawn from a study of CD8 T cells in Susac syndrome. General study findings and limits: The authors acknowledged that the study's TCR sequencing and HLA analysis involved relatively few individuals.

The CD8+ and CD4+ T cells were negatively isolated, with the TEMRA cells enriched by FACS. Germline CDR1 is LGHDT and CDR2 is YNNKEL (reference sequence). The CDR3 loop spans 16 amino acids. V lost 5 bases, J lost 2 bases, and 10 bases stayed unmatched. The TCR sequence derives from a human donor with multiple sclerosis. Sequencing was carried out using CD4+ T cells from PBMCs. The V and J genes are TRBV3-1 and TRBJ2-5; 8 positions agree with TRBD2. The DNA for the CDR3 is TGTGCCAGCAGCTTGGAGCCGGGGGGGTATCAAGAGACCCAGTACTTC. This codes for CASSLEPGGYQETQYF.